This passage covers 15 T cell receptor beta chains from one sample sequenced in a study of neoadjuvant anti-PD-1 for oral cavity cancer. The table came from immunoSEQ multiplex PCR; TCRdb's copy has only in-frame clones and leaves some out. The table has around 13,000 clones, 71% seen once. The time point here: after neoadjuvant nivolumab, at surgical resection. The material sequenced was PBMCs, taken after nivolumab (anti-PD-1) treatment. The source is a person aged 40 to 85 with oral cavity squamous cell carcinoma.

This chain uses TRBV10-3 with TRBJ2-7, with 7 positions matching TRBD1. The V gene end was trimmed by 8 bases and the J gene end by 6 bases; junction bases not matched to a gene: 13. The CDR3 has 14 amino acids. Germline V gives CDR1 ENHRY, CDR2 SYGVKD. The CDR3 DNA reads as TGTGCCATCGCGTTCGGTCAGGGGGTTGGCGAGCAGTACTTC. Amino acids: CAIAFGQGVGEQYF.

This chain joins TRBV5-1 and TRBJ2-2; 7 bases map to TRBD2. The CDR3 consists of 16 residues. Germline CDR1 reads SGHRS; CDR2 reads YFSETQ. V lost 3 bases and J lost 4; bases outside the gene matches: 9. CDR3 loop: CASSWAGVGGTGELFF. CDR3 in DNA: TGCGCCAGCAGCTGGGCGGGAGTCGGTGGCACCGGGGAGCTGTTTTTT.

The chain recombines TRBV5-1 with TRBJ2-5; D is undetermined. The germline V gene has CDR1 SGHRS and CDR2 YFSETQ. CDR3 length equals 12 residues. Between the trimmed V and J ends, which lost 0 bases and 5 bases, there was a span of 5 bases. The CDR3 region is CASSLDKETQYF. The CDR3 coding sequence is TGCGCCAGCAGCTTGGATAAGGAGACCCAGTACTTC.

V and J are TRBV5-1 and TRBJ1-3; D is ambiguous. The V gene lost 4 bases and the J gene lost 1 base, with 12 bases spanning the gap. There are 15 residues in the CDR3. Per the germline V gene, CDR1 is SGHRS and CDR2 is YFSETQ. This CDR3 is CASSALQESGNTIYF. The CDR3 DNA reads TGCGCCAGCAGCGCCCTGCAGGAATCTGGAAACACCATATATTTT.

This clone was detected a few times. The chain combines TRBV27 with TRBJ1-4; 8 bases match TRBD1. CDR1 MNHEY and CDR2 SMNVEV come from the germline V gene (reference sequence). V shed 7 bases and J 2 bases; nucleotides not matched to a gene: 6. The CDR3 spans 15 residues. DNA of the CDR3: TGTGCCAGCAAATTGGGACAGGCCACTAATGAAAAACTGTTTTTT. Its protein product is CASKLGQATNEKLFF.

The V gene is TRBV12-5, the J gene TRBJ2-1; D may be TRBD2 (5 bases). The CDR3 covers 15 residues. Germline loops: CDR1 LGHNT, CDR2 FRNRAP. The V gene lost 5 bases and the J gene lost 0 bases, with 11 bases spanning the gap. Written as DNA, the CDR3 is TGTGCTAGTGGTGGAGGACTCTTCTCCTACAATGAGCAGTTCTTC. It encodes CASGGGLFSYNEQFF.

The chain couples TRBV28 to TRBJ2-5; TRBD1 might be the D (6 bases). With 4 bases removed from V and 2 bases from J, the gap between germline ends came to 11 bases. Germline lookup yields CDR1 MDHEN and CDR2 SYDVKM. CDR3 length equals 14 residues. In DNA form, the CDR3 reads TGTGCCAGCAGTTCGACAGGAGGACAAGAGACCCAGTACTTC. It translates to CASSSTGGQETQYF.

The gene calls are TRBV27 and TRBJ2-7; 9 nucleotides match TRBD1. The CDR3 extends over 13 amino acids. With V trimmed by 5 bases and J by 3 bases, 2 bases remained unmatched. Germline lookup yields CDR1 MNHEY and CDR2 SMNVEV (reference sequence). The CDR3 region is CASSPGQGYEQYF. In nucleotides, the CDR3 is TGTGCCAGCAGTCCGGGACAGGGCTACGAGCAGTACTTC.

This rearrangement joins TRBV6-4 to TRBJ2-6, with D unresolved. The V and J ends lost 0 bases and 0 bases respectively, with 3 bases between them. Germline V CDR1 and CDR2: MRHNA, SNTAGT. CDR3 length: 15 residues. The CDR3 sequence: CASSDSSSGANVLTF. CDR3 sequence (DNA): TGTGCCAGCAGTGACTCCAGCTCTGGGGCCAACGTCCTGACTTTC.

J is TRBJ2-5 and V is TRBV29-1, with D possibly called TRBD1 or TRBD2 (5 bases each). The CDR3 loop spans 15 amino acids. The V gene's germline CDR1 is SQVTM and CDR2 ANQGSEA. V was trimmed by 4 bases and J by 2 bases, leaving 17 bases between them. The CDR3 nucleotides read TGCAGCGTTGTGATTTTGGAGCGGACACAAGAGACCCAGTACTTC. Translation gives CSVVILERTQETQYF.

The V and J genes are TRBV19 and TRBJ2-3, with 8 nucleotides matching TRBD2. After removal of 3 bases from V and 4 bases from J, the junction contained 6 bases not matched to a gene. Germline CDR1 is LNHDA and CDR2 is SQIVND (reference sequence). The CDR3 has 15 residues. CDR3 sequence reads: CASSISGGPSDTQYF. For the CDR3, the DNA is TGTGCCAGTAGTATTTCGGGAGGGCCGTCAGATACGCAGTATTTT.

The rearrangement joins TRBV27 to TRBJ2-2, with 10 bases fitting TRBD2. The CDR3 has 18 amino acids. The J segment lost 2 bases and the V segment lost 5 bases, leaving 11 bases of the junction unmatched. Germline assignment: CDR1 MNHEY and CDR2 SMNVEV (reference sequence). CDR3 amino acids: CASSLNPGLAVNTGELFF. As DNA, the CDR3 is TGTGCCAGCAGTCTCAACCCCGGACTAGCGGTTAACACCGGGGAGCTGTTTTTT.

The chain has TRBV6-1 and TRBJ2-2, with no clear D. Per the germline V gene, CDR1 is MNHNS and CDR2 is SASEGT. There are 14 residues in the CDR3. Trimming cost V 1 base and J 3 bases, with 6 bases left between them. The CDR3 nucleotides read TGTGCCAGCAGTGAAGAATACTACACCGGGGAGCTGTTTTTT. This encodes CASSEEYYTGELFF.

V gene TRBV9 combines with J gene TRBJ1-3, with 8 nucleotides matching TRBD1. The CDR3 consists of 16 residues. In germline, CDR1 is SGDLS, CDR2 YYNGEE. V shed 2 bases, J shed 1 base, and the junction held 5 bases outside the gene matches. The CDR3 DNA sequence: TGTGCCAGCAGCGTTCGGGACAGGCTATCTGGAAACACCATATATTTT. Protein: CASSVRDRLSGNTIYF.

This clone was recorded only once. J is TRBJ1-5 and V is TRBV27; TRBD1 agrees at 10 bases. The length of the CDR3 is 15 residues. V was pared by 5 bases and J by 3 bases, with 4 bases of the junction left unmatched. Germline CDR1 and CDR2: MNHEY and SMNVEV (reference sequence). CDR3 amino acids: CASSQGTGANQPQHF. CDR3 DNA: TGTGCCAGCAGTCAAGGGACAGGGGCCAATCAGCCCCAGCATTTT.